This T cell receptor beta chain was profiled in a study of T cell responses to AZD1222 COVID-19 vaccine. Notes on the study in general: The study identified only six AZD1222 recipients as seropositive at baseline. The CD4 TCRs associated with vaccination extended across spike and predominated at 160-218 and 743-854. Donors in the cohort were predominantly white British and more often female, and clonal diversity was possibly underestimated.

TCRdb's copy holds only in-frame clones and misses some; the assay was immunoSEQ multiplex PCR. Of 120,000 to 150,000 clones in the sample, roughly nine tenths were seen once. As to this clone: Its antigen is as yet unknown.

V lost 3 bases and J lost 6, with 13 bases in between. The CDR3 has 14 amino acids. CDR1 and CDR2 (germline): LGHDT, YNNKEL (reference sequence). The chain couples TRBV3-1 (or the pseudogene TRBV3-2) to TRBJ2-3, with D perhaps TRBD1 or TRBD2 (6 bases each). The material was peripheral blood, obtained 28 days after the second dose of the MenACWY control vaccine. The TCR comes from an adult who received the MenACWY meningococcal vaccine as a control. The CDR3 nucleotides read TGTGCCAGCAGCCAGGCGAGGGGGGTTGATACGCAGTATTTT. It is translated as CASSQARGVDTQYF.